This T cell receptor (beta chain) was sequenced for a study of identical twins. Germline trimming cut 0 bases from V and 4 bases from J; bases unmatched to any gene: 16. Germline V gives CDR1 SGDLS, CDR2 YYNGEE. This CDR3 has 19 residues. Template switching added a universal primer site; cDNA carried unique molecular identifiers. Via MiXCR, TCRdb re-called the 5' RACE reads, giving one row per CDR3 protein. The data hold about 660,000 distinct CDR3 sequences, with less than 10% observed a single time. This clonotype was counted between two and nine times. These records were also assigned to another study, of yellow fever vaccine responses in identical twins.

V is TRBV9 and J is TRBJ2-1; 7 bases are a match to TRBD2. Sequencing was done on a sample of PBMCs. This TCR was sampled from a woman between 18 and 30 years old in good health. The CDR3 DNA reads as TGTGCCAGCAGCGTAGGGGACGGGGAGCGGGATCTTCGGTACAATGAGCAGTTCTTC. Protein sequence: CASSVGDGERDLRYNEQFF.